The source of this TCR beta chain is a study of T cells in Graves' hyperthyroidism and ophthalmopathy. Patients with uncontrolled infections, other autoimmune diseases, pregnancy or lactation were excluded. Each diagnosis was grounded in clinical symptoms, serum thyroxine and TRAb, thyroid ultrasound, and orbital computed tomography. This clonotype was seen many times. Its antigen is not known. Whole-study findings and limits: In the blood, most expanded thyroid clonotypes above 0.001 appeared as well. The model's output predicted ophthalmopathy at a median of about 6.5 months prior to onset.

The CDR3 length is 14 residues. Germline CDR1 is SGHRS and CDR2 is YFSETQ. V dropped 1 base and J dropped 1 base, with 8 bases sitting between them. TCR beta CDR3 region amplification was performed from RNA transcripts. The HTBI primer set was used in a first-round RT-PCR of the TCR CDR3. TCRdb analysed the multiplex PCR reads with MiXCR anew, one entry per CDR3 protein. The sample has about 130,000 distinct CDR3 sequences; around 20% are singletons. The sequence was obtained from a woman between 50 and 59 years old with Graves' hyperthyroidism that later progressed to Graves' ophthalmopathy. The sample comprised blood. The chain employs TRBV5-1 and TRBJ1-1; D not resolved. CDR3 sequence reads: CASSLSAQNTEAFF. For the CDR3, the DNA is TGCGCCAGCAGCTTGTCGGCACAGAACACTGAAGCTTTCTTT.